The T cell receptor beta chain under discussion was sequenced for a study of blood T cell repertoires in COVID-19. Study background: Samples taken during acute and convalescent COVID-19 were collected in the United States, Italy and Spain. PBMCs, B-cell-depleted T cells, or T cells provided the cDNA or gDNA that made up the material.

This CDR3 comprises 14 residues. From germline, CDR1 is SGHRS and CDR2 YFSETQ. V was clipped by 1 base and J by 6 bases, with 13 bases between them. Under the authors' procedure: Estimated nucleated cell counts came from reference gene primer amplification. Sequencing used immunoSEQ multiplex PCR; TCRdb keeps in-frame clones, though not all of them. Clonal size and the V and J genes are those of that table, whereas D and trimming came from the DNA. The repertoire holds nearly 350,000 clones, approximately 89% seen once, with under 3.5% in the top ten. The sample taken for sequencing was peripheral blood. The sequence was collected from a woman aged 18-35 years who had recovered from COVID-19. The chain combines TRBV5-1 with TRBJ1-2, with a possible D match to TRBD1 (6 bases). The CDR3 DNA follows: TGCGCCAGCAGCTTGCAGGGGCCTCAAAATGGCTACACCTTC. Translating it yields CASSLQGPQNGYTF.